This entry describes one T cell receptor (beta chain). What it binds is not known. This sample was taken from a study of PD-1 blockade in classical Hodgkin lymphoma. With V trimmed by 1 base and J by 3 bases, 2 bases remained unmatched. The CDR3 runs to 15 residues. CDR1 and CDR2 from the germline V gene are SSHAT and FNYEAQ (reference sequence). Findings and limits, study-wide: The study found that TCR diversity rose significantly by C4D1 in CD4+ but not CD8+ cells.

Every patient experienced relapse after autologous stem cell transplantation, and brentuximab vedotin exposure varied. Some clones are missing from TCRdb's copy, which holds only in-frame ones; the method was immunoSEQ multiplex PCR. The sample has about 93,000 clones; 80% to 95% are singletons. The sequencing used peripheral blood mononuclear cells (PBMCs), collected before the second cycle of nivolumab. This chain uses TRBV7-7 with TRBJ2-2; 7 nucleotides line up with TRBD1. The receptor's source is a human donor with classical Hodgkin lymphoma. This CDR3 reads CASSLGTGDTGELFF. The CDR3 nucleotides read TGTGCCAGCAGCTTAGGGACAGGAGACACCGGGGAGCTGTTTTTT.